These 13 T cell receptor beta chains were all obtained from the same sample, sequenced in a study of shared clonotypes between healthy human individuals. The table came from immunoSEQ multiplex PCR; TCRdb's copy has only in-frame clones and leaves some out. The profile shows about 1 million clones, roughly 80% of them singletons. The sequenced sample was memory CD4+ T cells sorted from blood. Subset: CD45RA-negative fraction. The receptors shown here come from a man aged 18-30 years in good health.

V gene TRBV6-1 combines with J gene TRBJ2-7, with D possibly called TRBD1 or TRBD2 (6 bases each). The CDR3 runs 14 residues. The germline gives CDR1 MNHNS, CDR2 SASEGT. With 11 bases removed from V and 1 base from J, the gap between germline ends came to 18 bases. Here the CDR3 DNA reads TGTGCCGCCGTAGGGGGGCGGTTATCCTACGAGCAGTACTTC. Translation: CAAVGGRLSYEQYF.

The chain couples TRBV29-1 to TRBJ2-7, with D perhaps TRBD1 (6 bases). This CDR3 region has 12 residues. Deletions cut 7 bases from V and 6 bases from J, with 16 bases between. Per the germline V gene, CDR1 is SQVTM and CDR2 is ANQGSEA. The CDR3 region is CSGLQGTGEQYF. CDR3 nucleotide sequence: TGCAGCGGGTTACAGGGAACGGGCGAGCAGTACTTC.

V and J are TRBV9 and TRBJ2-1, with D possibly being TRBD2 (6 bases). CDR3 length: 15 amino acids. The V end was cut by 0 bases, the J end by 9 bases, with 16 bases between. CDR1 is SGDLS and CDR2 is YYNGEE in the germline V gene. CDR3 bases: TGTGCCAGCAGCGTAGGGGCTAGCGATGCGAGTGAGCAGTTCTTC. Translated: CASSVGASDASEQFF.

The chain combines TRBV7-9 with TRBJ1-2; TRBD1 matches at 12 bases. Germline lookup yields CDR1 SEHNR and CDR2 FQNEAQ (reference sequence). This CDR3 comprises 16 residues. With 6 bases clipped from V and 8 bases from J, the junction kept 13 bases outside the gene matches. CDR3 DNA sequence: TGTGCCAGCAGTTATGGGACAGGGGGCGCAGCCGGGGGCTACACCTTC. It specifies CASSYGTGGAAGGYTF.

V usage is TRBV27 and J usage is TRBJ2-7; D remains ambiguous. The V end lost 7 bases, the J end lost 6 bases, and 7 bases lay between the germline ends. The CDR3 is made up of 10 amino acids. CDR1 and CDR2 from the germline V gene are MNHEY and SMNVEV (reference sequence). Here the CDR3 reads CASKKGEQYF. Written as DNA, the CDR3 is TGTGCCAGCAAAAAGGGCGAGCAGTACTTC.

This chain joins TRBV2 and TRBJ2-1; 10 positions match TRBD2. The CDR3 totals 17 residues. Germline lookup yields CDR1 SNHLY and CDR2 FYNNEI. V was clipped by 4 bases and J by 4 bases; unmatched bases: 10. The CDR3, as DNA: TGTGCCAGCAGTGTGGCCTTAGCGGGGGGTTCTTACAATGAGCAGTTCTTC. Protein product: CASSVALAGGSYNEQFF. The full variable domain, in which reference TRBV2 and TRBJ2-1 provide the parts outside the CDR3, is EPEVTQTPSHQVTQMGQEVILRCVPISNHLYFYWYRQILGQKVEFLVSFYNNEISEKSEIFDDQFSVERPDGSNFTLKIRSTKLEDSAMYFCASSVALAGGSYNEQFFGPGTRLTVL.

The rearrangement links TRBV6-1 to TRBJ1-5, with D perhaps TRBD1 (5 bases). In germline, CDR1 is MNHNS, CDR2 SASEGT. Trimming cost V 6 bases and J 15 bases, with 12 bases left between them. The CDR3 contains 10 residues. For the CDR3, the DNA is TGTGCCAGCAGCCTCAGCGGGGGGCATTTT. Protein: CASSLSGGHF.

V gene TRBV5-1 combines with J gene TRBJ2-7, with D uncertain. Germline values: CDR1 SGHRS, CDR2 YFSETQ. V was pared by 0 bases and J by 2 bases, with 9 bases between. This CDR3 is built from 14 residues. This CDR3 is CASSLGQEPYEQYF. The CDR3 coding sequence is TGCGCCAGCAGCTTGGGGCAGGAACCCTACGAGCAGTACTTC.

There are a few counts of this clone. Here the CDR3 reads CASSLSLGVSNQPQHF. The CDR3 bases are TGTGCCAGCAGCTTGTCCTTGGGGGTTAGCAATCAGCCCCAGCATTTT. V and J are TRBV5-5 and TRBJ1-5, with D tentatively TRBD1 (5 bases). The CDR3 is made up of 16 amino acids. Trimming left V 1 base short and J 0 bases short, with 11 bases between. Germline CDR1 SGHKS, CDR2 YYEKEE (reference sequence).

The chain couples TRBV2 to TRBJ2-2; 8 bases line up with TRBD1. The CDR3 consists of 14 residues. Germline trimming cut 7 bases from V and 4 bases from J; bases unmatched to any gene: 5. The germline gives CDR1 SNHLY, CDR2 FYNNEI. The CDR3 region has the DNA TGTGCCAGCATAGAGACAGGGGCCACCGGGGAGCTGTTTTTT. Translated, it gives CASIETGATGELFF.

The chain uses TRBV7-9 and TRBJ2-1; 12 nucleotides agree with TRBD2. The length of the CDR3 is 17 residues. Germline CDR1 and CDR2: SEHNR and FQNEAQ (reference sequence). After removal of 4 bases from V and 8 bases from J, the junction contained 12 bases not matched to a gene. CDR3 nucleotides: TGTGCCAGCAGCTCAAAAGCCCGACTAGCGGGAGAGGATGAGCAGTTCTTC. Translating it yields CASSSKARLAGEDEQFF.

Here the CDR3 DNA reads TGTGCCAGCAGTGATGGCCTAGTCCCCTATGGCTACACCTTC. Translating it yields CASSDGLVPYGYTF. The chain joins TRBV6-5 to TRBJ1-2; D is ambiguous. V was shortened by 5 bases and J by 4 bases, with 14 bases between the two germline ends. The CDR3 has 14 amino acids. Germline values: CDR1 MNHEY, CDR2 SVGAGI.

The chain links TRBV13 to TRBJ1-2, with D perhaps TRBD1 (5 bases). The CDR3 is made up of 12 amino acids. CDR1 and CDR2 from the germline V gene are PRHDT and FYEKMQ (reference sequence). The CDR3 DNA reads as TGTTCCCCTAGAAGGGGAAACTATGGCTACACCTTC. Translated, it gives CSPRRGNYGYTF. Full variable domain (outside the CDR3, taken from reference TRBV13 and TRBJ1-2): AAGVIQSPRHLIKEKRETATLKCYPIPRHDTVYWYQQGPGQDPQFLISFYEKMQSDKGSIPDRFSAQQFSDYHSELNMSSLELGDSALYFCSPRRGNYGYTFGSGTRLTVV.